One sample yielded the 26 T cell receptor beta chains listed below, sequenced in a study of cytomegalovirus exposure and HLA in healthy donors. The PCR was carried out with 60 Vbeta primers and 13 Jbeta primers. TCRdb's table, derived via immunoSEQ multiplex PCR, lists solely in-frame clones and lacks some. This table holds 95,000 to 150,000 clones, 50% to 75% found once. The specimen was PBMCs. All receptors derive from a middle-aged woman in good health and CMV-seropositive.

The chain employs TRBV21-1 and TRBJ2-7; the DNA was not compared with TRBD2, the D call given in the table. TRBV21-1 is flagged as a pseudogene. The CDR3 spans 10 residues. The chain's CDR3 is CATVNYEQYF. The CDR3 DNA reads TGTGCCACCGTTAACTACGAGCAGTACTTC.

The chain carries TRBV6-6 and TRBJ1-1; 11 nucleotides agree with TRBD1. Germline lookup yields CDR1 MNHNY and CDR2 SVGAGI (reference sequence). The CDR3 totals 16 residues. V gave up 5 bases and J gave up 4 bases; unmatched junction bases: 9. As DNA, the CDR3 is TGTGCCAGCAGTGCTCCGGGGACAGGGGGGAGCACTGAAGCTTTCTTT. Translating gives CASSAPGTGGSTEAFF.

A few counts support this clone. J is TRBJ1-1 and V is TRBV7-9, with 10 bases lining up with TRBD1. Germline CDR1 SEHNR, CDR2 FQNEAQ (reference sequence). This CDR3 comprises 14 residues. V lost 6 bases to trimming and J lost 4 bases; unmatched junction nucleotides: 5. The CDR3 DNA sequence: TGTGCCAGCAGGAAGGGACAGGGGAGCACTGAAGCTTTCTTT. Translating gives CASRKGQGSTEAFF.

In this sample, this clone turned up a few times. CDR3 sequence: CASSEAAGGSTDTQYF. In DNA, the CDR3 is TGTGCCAGCAGTGAAGCGGCGGGGGGCAGCACAGATACGCAGTATTTT. V is TRBV6-1 and J is TRBJ2-3; 8 nucleotides match TRBD2. Germline CDR1 MNHNS, CDR2 SASEGT. CDR3 length: 16 amino acids. The trim removed 0 bases at V and 0 bases at J, leaving 2 bases unmatched.

V is TRBV10-3 and J is TRBJ2-1; 11 bases map to TRBD1. Per germline, CDR1 ENHRY and CDR2 SYGVKD. With 6 bases clipped from V and 7 bases from J, the junction kept 8 bases outside the gene matches. CDR3 length equals 15 residues. Here the CDR3 reads CAISNRDRGGNEQFF. In DNA form, the CDR3 reads TGTGCCATCAGCAACCGGGACAGGGGGGGAAATGAGCAGTTCTTC.

This clone turned up a few times. V usage is TRBV5-1 and J usage is TRBJ2-5, with 16 positions matching TRBD2. There are 20 residues in the CDR3. The germline V gene encodes CDR1 SGHRS and CDR2 YFSETQ. The junction had 15 bases not matched to a gene; V was cut back by 4 bases and J by 3 bases. The CDR3 is CASSRTPPGLAGGVEETQYF. Written as DNA, the CDR3 is TGCGCCAGCAGCCGAACCCCACCGGGACTAGCGGGAGGGGTGGAAGAGACCCAGTACTTC. The full variable domain, its missing parts supplied by reference TRBV5-1 and TRBJ2-5, is KAGVTQTPRYLIKTRGQQVTLSCSPISGHRSVSWYQQTPGQGLQFLFEYFSETQRNKGNFPGRFSGRQFSNSRSEMNVSTLELGDSALYLCASSRTPPGLAGGVEETQYFGPGTRLLVL.

This sequence joins TRBV28 and TRBJ2-6; TRBD1 matches 8 bases. Per the germline V gene, CDR1 is MDHEN and CDR2 is SYDVKM. The length of the CDR3 is 15 residues. V dropped 6 bases and J dropped 2; count of bases not matched to a gene: 3. CDR3 residues: CASSQGATGANVLTF. CDR3 in DNA: TGTGCCAGCAGCCAGGGGGCCACTGGGGCCAACGTCCTGACTTTC.

The sample holds a few counts of this clone. The chain is built from TRBV6-5 and TRBJ2-7, with 12 nucleotides matching TRBD1. Germline V gives CDR1 MNHEY, CDR2 SVGAGI. The CDR3 is made up of 15 amino acids. Losses at the gene ends were 6 bases for V and 0 bases for J; bases not matched to a gene: 3. CDR3 nucleotides: TGTGCCAGCAGCCCGGGACAGGGGGCCTCCTACGAGCAGTACTTC. This sequence encodes CASSPGQGASYEQYF.

The chain combines TRBV30 with TRBJ2-7; D unresolved. Germline lookup yields CDR1 GTSNPN and CDR2 SVGIG (reference sequence). The CDR3 extends over 11 amino acids. V dropped 2 bases and J dropped 3 bases, with 5 bases sitting between them. CDR3 in DNA: TGTGCCTGGAGTACAATCTACGAGCAGTACTTC. Its translation is CAWSTIYEQYF.

This clone has only a few counts. V gene TRBV9 combines with J gene TRBJ1-2; TRBD1 matches 7 bases. Looked up from germline, CDR1 is SGDLS and CDR2 is YYNGEE. This CDR3 is 17 amino acids long. Germline trimming cut 5 bases from V and 8 bases from J; bases unmatched to any gene: 21. The CDR3 bases are TGTGCCAGCAGTGAAGTTTCAGTCGGACAGGCCAATTACGGCTACACCTTC. It yields the protein CASSEVSVGQANYGYTF.

The rearrangement joins TRBV27 to TRBJ2-7; 7 bases are a match to TRBD1. CDR3 length: 14 amino acids. Germline V gives CDR1 MNHEY, CDR2 SMNVEV (reference sequence). J lost 2 bases, V lost 6 bases, and 7 bases had no gene match. CDR3 in DNA: TGTGCCAGCAGCTCGACAGGGTCCACCTACGAGCAGTACTTC. It translates to CASSSTGSTYEQYF.

V usage is TRBV5-1 and J usage is TRBJ1-2, with a weak D call TRBD1 (5 bases). The length of the CDR3 is 14 residues. Trimming shortened V by 4 bases and J by 4 bases, and 14 bases separated the two germline ends. The germline gives CDR1 SGHRS, CDR2 YFSETQ. The CDR3 region is CASSLGQGLYGYTF. The CDR3 region has the DNA TGCGCCAGCAGCCTAGGGCAGGGCCTCTATGGCTACACCTTC.

The V gene is TRBV6-5, the J gene TRBJ2-7, with 9 bases matching TRBD1. CDR1 is MNHEY, CDR2 SVGAGI, per germline. CDR3 length: 16 amino acids. V gave up 2 bases and J gave up 2 bases; unmatched junction bases: 7. CDR3 region: CASSYAGWDRAYEQYF. CDR3 nucleotide sequence: TGTGCCAGCAGTTACGCTGGGTGGGACAGGGCCTACGAGCAGTACTTC.

The J gene is TRBJ1-3, the V gene TRBV12-5; maybe TRBD1 (6 bases). The length of the CDR3 is 15 residues. CDR1 is LGHNT and CDR2 is FRNRAP in the germline V gene. V lost 6 bases to trimming and J lost 2 bases, with 14 bases between them. This CDR3 is CASGTGQPTGNTIYF. The CDR3 DNA is TGTGCTAGTGGAACCGGACAGCCTACTGGAAACACCATATATTTT. Looking up the rest from reference TRBV12-5 and TRBJ1-3 gives the full variable domain: DARVTQTPRHKVTEMGQEVTMRCQPILGHNTVFWYRQTMMQGLELLAYFRNRAPLDDSGMPKDRFSAEMPDATLATLKIQPSEPRDSAVYFCASGTGQPTGNTIYFGEGSWLTVV.

There are a few counts of this clone. This chain links TRBV4-2 with TRBJ2-7; TRBD1 agrees at 8 bases. This CDR3 contains 16 residues. Germline V gives CDR1 LGHNA, CDR2 YNFKEQ. The ends lost 1 base at V and 1 base at J; junction bases unmatched: 6. The CDR3 nucleotides are TGTGCCAGCAGCCAAGGACTGGGACAGGCATCCTACGAGCAGTACTTC. Amino acid sequence: CASSQGLGQASYEQYF.

The rearrangement uses TRBV28 and TRBJ2-7; 9 nucleotides align to TRBD1. Germline CDR1 and CDR2: MDHEN and SYDVKM. V shed 5 bases and J 2 bases; nucleotides not matched to a gene: 10. This CDR3 comprises 16 residues. This chain's CDR3 is CASSILGTGCPYEQYF. CDR3 sequence (DNA): TGTGCCAGCAGTATCCTAGGGACAGGGTGTCCCTACGAGCAGTACTTC.

This clone was seen only a few times. The chain recombines TRBV6-1 with TRBJ2-2; 7 bases match TRBD2. This CDR3 has 13 residues. CDR1 and CDR2 from the germline V gene are MNHNS and SASEGT. This chain's CDR3 is CAYRGVNTGELFF. As DNA, the CDR3 is TGTGCATACCGGGGGGTGAACACCGGGGAGCTGTTTTTT.

This rearrangement joins TRBV6-1 to TRBJ1-5; a possible D gene is TRBD1 (5 bases). Per germline, CDR1 MNHNS and CDR2 SASEGT. V dropped 7 bases and J dropped 9 bases, with 13 bases sitting between them. The CDR3 has 12 amino acids. CDR3 loop: CASTDSSGPQHF. CDR3 coding DNA: TGTGCCAGCACCGACAGTTCTGGGCCCCAGCATTTT.

The chain has TRBV29-1 and TRBJ2-1; a possible D gene is TRBD1 (6 bases). Germline V gene sequence: CDR1 SQVTM, CDR2 ANQGSEA. The CDR3 is 15 residues long. Trimming pared 6 bases from V and 4 bases from J, leaving 19 bases between. CDR3 region: CSVLEGTQLYNEQFF. DNA of the CDR3: TGCAGCGTACTAGAGGGGACACAACTTTACAATGAGCAGTTCTTC.

The chain employs TRBV28 and TRBJ2-4; 9 bases match TRBD2. Germline CDR1 and CDR2: MDHEN and SYDVKM. The CDR3 is 18 residues long. Trimming removed 7 bases from V and 4 bases from J; junction bases left unmatched: 17. The CDR3 DNA is TGTGCCAGCAAGGGGGCGGGGGGGGCCCGACTAGTGAAAAACATTCAGTACTTC. This encodes CASKGAGGARLVKNIQYF.

The chain is built from TRBV6-5 and TRBJ1-1, with 12 bases fitting TRBD1. This CDR3 comprises 14 residues. Germline values: CDR1 MNHEY, CDR2 SVGAGI. V trimming: 5 bases; J trimming: 5 bases; junction bases outside the gene matches: 3. The CDR3 DNA reads TGTGCCAGCAGTATGGGACAGGGGGCAACTGAAGCTTTCTTT. This encodes CASSMGQGATEAFF.

The gene calls are TRBV5-1 and TRBJ2-3, with a possible D match to TRBD1 (5 bases). Looked up from germline, CDR1 is SGHRS and CDR2 is YFSETQ. The CDR3 has 14 amino acids. Trimming removed 0 bases at V and 2 bases at J, with 7 bases between. CDR3 bases: TGCGCCAGCAGCTTGGGACAGTCCACAGATACGCAGTATTTT. Amino acids: CASSLGQSTDTQYF.

V is TRBV27 and J is TRBJ2-1; D gene ambiguous. Germline CDR1 and CDR2: MNHEY and SMNVEV (reference sequence). The V end lost 5 bases, the J end lost 2 bases, and 13 bases lay between the germline ends. The CDR3 runs 15 residues. The CDR3 sequence: CASSIVAPPYNEQFF. CDR3 nucleotides: TGTGCCAGCAGTATTGTGGCACCACCCTACAATGAGCAGTTCTTC.

There are a few counts of this clone. The chain recombines TRBV6-4 with TRBJ1-1, with a possible D match to TRBD1 (6 bases). The CDR3 length is 15 residues. V gave up 6 bases and J gave up 1 base, with 15 bases separating them. CDR1 and CDR2 (germline): MRHNA, SNTAGT. CDR3 amino acids: CASSATGGANTEAFF. The CDR3 DNA reads as TGTGCCAGCAGCGCCACTGGGGGGGCGAACACTGAAGCTTTCTTT.

The V call is TRBV7-2, the J call TRBJ2-7; tentatively, D is TRBD1 (9 bases). The CDR3 covers 16 residues. CDR1 and CDR2 (germline): SGHTA, FQGNSA. Trimming removed 5 bases from V and 4 bases from J, with 21 bases in between. The CDR3 DNA sequence: TGTGCCAGCAGCCCGGGGGGGGACAGGGCCTCGTACGAGCAGTACTTC. Its protein is CASSPGGDRASYEQYF.

V and J are TRBV5-8 and TRBJ1-5; 9 bases map to TRBD1. V dropped 3 bases and J dropped 5; count of bases not matched to a gene: 6. There are 15 residues in the CDR3. The germline CDR1 and CDR2 sequences are SGHTS and YDEGEE. CDR3 DNA: TGTGCCAGCAGCTCGGGGACAGGGTATTATCAGCCCCAGCATTTT. Its translation: CASSSGTGYYQPQHF.